These 26 T cell receptor beta chains originate from one sample sequenced in a study of blood T cell repertoires in COVID-19 (dated by TCRdb to 2018 to 2020). Receptor libraries were prepared by the immunoSEQ multiplex PCR assay. The clones in this table, taken by TCRdb from immuneACCESS, are in-frame only. Not every clone is retained; where verified, under half of the shortfall comes from an unresolved V gene, and the cause of the rest is unknown. In this sample the table shows roughly 100,000 clones, roughly four fifths of which occur a single time. The ten most abundant clones make up under 5.5% of the sample. The specimen was peripheral blood. The receptors stem from a man aged 60 to 69 with acute or convalescent COVID-19.

This clone was counted a few times. The chain employs TRBV6-5 and TRBJ1-2, with 7 bases identical to TRBD1. The CDR3 length is 14 residues. J lost 7 bases, V lost 0 bases, and 5 bases had no gene match. CDR1 and CDR2 (germline): MNHEY, SVGAGI. Written as DNA, the CDR3 is TGTGCCAGCAGTTACTCAGGGGGCAGCGGTGGCTACACCTTC. Protein: CASSYSGGSGGYTF.

The genes are TRBV7-9 and TRBJ2-3; a possible D gene is TRBD2 (6 bases). Germline V gives CDR1 SEHNR, CDR2 FQNEAQ (reference sequence). Trimming took off 6 bases at V and 0 bases at J, with 16 bases between the two ends. The CDR3 extends over 16 amino acids. The CDR3 bases are TGTGCCAGCAGTTACCCGGGACTGGCTAGCACAGATACGCAGTATTTT. Translation: CASSYPGLASTDTQYF.

The rearrangement joins TRBV19 to TRBJ2-1; TRBD2 aligns across 13 bases. This CDR3 spans 17 amino acids. Germline V gene sequence: CDR1 LNHDA, CDR2 SQIVND (reference sequence). The V and J ends lost 6 bases and 3 bases, in that order; junction bases with no gene match: 8. CDR3 sequence (DNA): TGTGCCAGTAGATCCGGACTAGCGGGAGCTTTCTACAATGAGCAGTTCTTC. Residues: CASRSGLAGAFYNEQFF.

V and J are TRBV6-2 or TRBV6-3 and TRBJ2-7, with 9 bases aligning to TRBD1. Trimming removed 4 bases from V and 4 bases from J; junction bases left unmatched: 14. Per germline, CDR1 MNHEY and CDR2 SVGEGT. The CDR3 loop spans 17 amino acids. The DNA for the CDR3 is TGTGCCAGCAGTTCCGTCCCGGGACAGGGTTTGTTGTACGAGCAGTACTTC. It yields the protein CASSSVPGQGLLYEQYF.

The J gene is TRBJ1-4, the V gene TRBV5-6, with 7 bases aligning to TRBD1. CDR3 length equals 16 residues. CDR1 is SGHDT and CDR2 is YYEEEE in the germline V gene. J was trimmed by 5 bases and V by 4 bases; bases with no gene match: 11. As DNA, the CDR3 is TGTGCCAGCAGCGATGCAAGACAGGGACGGAATGAAAAACTGTTTTTT. Protein product: CASSDARQGRNEKLFF.

This chain links TRBV5-1 with TRBJ2-7; a possible D gene is TRBD1 (5 bases). This CDR3 is built from 14 residues. Trimming pared 0 bases from V and 3 bases from J, leaving 10 bases between. Germline CDR1 is SGHRS and CDR2 is YFSETQ. The CDR3 nucleotides read TGCGCCAGCAGCTTGGGGCAGGGTATCTACGAGCAGTACTTC. Encoded protein: CASSLGQGIYEQYF.

V usage is TRBV7-9 and J usage is TRBJ1-3; D uncertain. V lost 2 bases and J lost 2, with 13 bases in between. The CDR3 extends over 16 amino acids. Germline-derived CDR1 and CDR2 are SEHNR and FQNEAQ (reference sequence). CDR3 residues: CASSLNAGGTGNTIYF. For the CDR3, the DNA is TGTGCCAGCAGCTTAAACGCGGGTGGTACTGGAAACACCATATATTTT.

V and J are TRBV6-5 and TRBJ1-3; D is possibly TRBD1 (5 bases). Trimming left V 2 bases short and J 3 bases short, with 11 bases between. CDR1 and CDR2 (germline): MNHEY, SVGAGI. The CDR3 runs 15 residues. The CDR3 loop reads CASSYAGRGGNTIYF. The CDR3 DNA sequence: TGTGCCAGCAGTTACGCGGGAAGGGGTGGAAACACCATATATTTT.

This clone was seen more than once but under ten times. CDR3 sequence (DNA): TGTGCCAGCAGTTCAGCGGGGGTCACAGATACGCAGTATTTT. Translation gives CASSSAGVTDTQYF. The chain uses TRBV6-2 or TRBV6-3 and TRBJ2-3; 8 nucleotides match TRBD2. V shed 4 bases and J 2 bases; nucleotides not matched to a gene: 2. This CDR3 is built from 14 residues. In germline, CDR1 is MNHEY, CDR2 SVGEGT.

The chain is built from TRBV27 and TRBJ2-3; 8 bases are shared with TRBD2. This CDR3 has 17 residues. Germline CDR1 is MNHEY and CDR2 is SMNVEV (reference sequence). The trim removed 2 bases at V and 2 bases at J, leaving 9 bases unmatched. CDR3 nucleotides: TGTGCCAGCAGTTTAGCGGGGGGATTCTTTTCCACAGATACGCAGTATTTT. Translating gives CASSLAGGFFSTDTQYF.

The chain recombines TRBV24-1 with TRBJ2-1, with 10 bases that match TRBD1. Germline V lookup: CDR1 KGHDR, CDR2 SFDVKD. The V gene end was trimmed by 2 bases and the J gene end by 4 bases; junction bases not matched to a gene: 1. The CDR3 totals 15 residues. The CDR3 loop is CATSDWDRGYNEQFF. The CDR3 nucleotides read TGTGCCACCAGTGATTGGGACAGGGGTTACAATGAGCAGTTCTTC.

The V gene is TRBV11-2, the J gene TRBJ2-2; TRBD2 matches at 7 bases. Per germline, CDR1 SGHAT and CDR2 FQNNGV. The CDR3 runs 16 residues. The trim removed 5 bases at V and 4 bases at J, leaving 10 bases unmatched. CDR3 in DNA: TGTGCCAGCAGCGTACCAGGGAGGGCCCTCACCGGGGAGCTGTTTTTT. It translates to CASSVPGRALTGELFF.

This chain's CDR3 is CASSGLADNEQFF. The CDR3 DNA reads as TGTGCCAGCTCAGGACTAGCGGACAATGAGCAGTTCTTC. The J gene is TRBJ2-1, the V gene TRBV18; 10 bases match TRBD2. Germline V CDR1 and CDR2: KGHSH, LQKENI. The CDR3 loop spans 13 amino acids. Trimming cost V 5 bases and J 5 bases; bases outside gene matches: 0.

This chain joins TRBV5-1 and TRBJ2-2; a weak D match, TRBD2 (6 bases). The CDR3 spans 14 residues. V lost 5 bases and J lost 3, with 11 bases in between. Germline CDR1 reads SGHRS; CDR2 reads YFSETQ. The DNA for the CDR3 is TGCGCCAGCAGTCCTTCTAGCGACACCGGGGAGCTGTTTTTT. It specifies CASSPSSDTGELFF.

A few counts support this clone. V gene TRBV9 combines with J gene TRBJ2-1; D gene ambiguous. Germline CDR1 and CDR2: SGDLS and YYNGEE. V lost 0 bases, J lost 0 bases, and 4 bases lay in between. CDR3 length: 14 residues. CDR3 loop: CASSVVGSYNEQFF. The CDR3 region has the DNA TGTGCCAGCAGCGTAGTCGGCTCCTACAATGAGCAGTTCTTC.

The chain employs TRBV19 and TRBJ2-7; D call uncertain. Trimming pared 5 bases from V and 3 bases from J, leaving 11 bases between. Per germline, CDR1 LNHDA and CDR2 SQIVND (reference sequence). This CDR3 is built from 13 residues. CDR3 protein: CASSDRAHYEQYF. The CDR3 nucleotides read TGTGCCAGTAGTGATCGAGCCCACTACGAGCAGTACTTC.

The gene calls are TRBV12-5 and TRBJ1-1; TRBD1 agrees at 10 bases. The V gene's germline CDR1 is LGHNT and CDR2 FRNRAP. The V gene end was trimmed by 0 bases and the J gene end by 1 base; junction bases not matched to a gene: 5. The CDR3 spans 17 residues. The CDR3 is CASGLVWGQGPNTEAFF. Written as DNA, the CDR3 is TGTGCTAGTGGTTTGGTATGGGGACAGGGGCCGAACACTGAAGCTTTCTTT.

The chain joins TRBV7-8 to TRBJ2-7; TRBD1 matches at 7 bases. Looked up from germline, CDR1 is SGHVS and CDR2 is FQNEAQ. The CDR3 covers 17 residues. V trimming: 4 bases; J trimming: 0 bases; junction bases outside the gene matches: 12. CDR3 loop: CASSSTIGGPSSYEQYF. The DNA for the CDR3 is TGTGCCAGCAGCTCCACCATAGGGGGCCCAAGCTCCTACGAGCAGTACTTC.

The V gene is TRBV12-3 or TRBV12-4, the J gene TRBJ1-1; D unclear. This CDR3 is built from 13 residues. The V and J ends lost 4 bases and 1 base respectively, with 7 bases between them. The chain's CDR3 is CASSSGPNTEAFF. DNA of the CDR3: TGTGCCAGCAGTTCTGGGCCGAACACTGAAGCTTTCTTT.

The CDR3 loop reads CASSQDRSVTGGGNEQFF. The CDR3 DNA is TGCGCCAGCAGCCAAGATAGAAGCGTAACAGGGGGTGGTAATGAGCAGTTCTTC. V and J are TRBV4-1 and TRBJ2-1; 8 nucleotides match TRBD1. After removal of 0 bases from V and 7 bases from J, the junction contained 14 bases not matched to a gene. CDR1 MGHRA and CDR2 YSYEKL come from the germline V gene. CDR3 length: 18 residues.

The V call is TRBV24-1, the J call TRBJ2-1; 13 bases agree with TRBD2. Germline assignment: CDR1 KGHDR and CDR2 SFDVKD. Trimming at V came to 9 bases and at J to 9 bases, leaving 13 bases not matched to a gene. The CDR3 consists of 16 residues. CDR3 coding DNA: TGTGCCACCCGGGCCCGTACTAGCGGGAGGGCAGGTGAGCAGTTCTTC. It specifies CATRARTSGRAGEQFF.

This chain links TRBV7-9 with TRBJ2-7; 9 bases align to TRBD2. Germline loops: CDR1 SEHNR, CDR2 FQNEAQ (reference sequence). The CDR3 consists of 15 residues. J was trimmed by 4 bases and V by 5 bases; bases with no gene match: 9. For the CDR3, the DNA is TGTGCCAGCAGCCGTAGCGGGAGTGCCAGGTACGAGCAGTACTTC. Translated, it gives CASSRSGSARYEQYF.

This sequence joins TRBV21-1 and TRBJ2-7; the DNA was not compared with TRBD2, the D call given in the table. TRBV21-1 is noted as a pseudogene. This CDR3 is 17 amino acids long. The CDR3 region is CASSKARGQTNSYEQYF. CDR3 in DNA: TGTGCCAGCAGCAAAGCGCGAGGGCAGACCAACTCCTACGAGCAGTACTTC.

The V gene is TRBV19, the J gene TRBJ2-7; a possible D gene is TRBD2 (6 bases). Germline-derived CDR1 and CDR2 are LNHDA and SQIVND (reference sequence). Trimming removed 4 bases at V and 3 bases at J, with 13 bases between. This CDR3 has 14 amino acids. The CDR3 loop reads CASSTQGGGYEQYF. CDR3 in DNA: TGTGCCAGTAGTACCCAGGGAGGTGGCTACGAGCAGTACTTC.

In this sample, this clone turned up a few times. The chain uses TRBV7-9 and TRBJ2-1, with 10 bases that match TRBD1. Germline V gene sequence: CDR1 SEHNR, CDR2 FQNEAQ (reference sequence). The CDR3 spans 16 residues. The ends lost 0 bases at V and 5 bases at J; junction bases unmatched: 4. The CDR3 is CASSLARGTGDNEQFF. The CDR3 nucleotides read TGTGCCAGCAGCTTAGCCCGGGGGACAGGGGACAATGAGCAGTTCTTC. The entire variable domain, with the rest obtained from reference TRBV7-9 and TRBJ2-1, is as follows: DTGVSQNPRHKITKRGQNVTFRCDPISEHNRLYWYRQTLGQGPEFLTYFQNEAQLEKSRLLSDRFSAERPKGSFSTLEIQRTEQGDSAMYLCASSLARGTGDNEQFFGPGTRLTVL.

The genes are TRBV12-3 or TRBV12-4 and TRBJ1-1, with TRBD1 identical over 7 bases. The ends lost 7 bases at V and 6 bases at J; junction bases unmatched: 5. This CDR3 comprises 12 residues. In nucleotides, the CDR3 is TGTGCCAGCAATCAGGGGGACGCTGAAGCTTTCTTT. Translation gives CASNQGDAEAFF.